This T cell receptor beta chain originates from a study of cytomegalovirus exposure and HLA in healthy donors. Trimming cost V 4 bases and J 10 bases; bases outside gene matches: 13. CDR3 size: 17 residues. Germline assignment: CDR1 SGHRS and CDR2 YFSETQ. This clone has a single count. 60 Vbeta and 13 Jbeta primers were used in PCR. The assay was immunoSEQ multiplex PCR, and TCRdb's table has in-frame clones only and misses some. The table shows over 250,000 clones, with 65% to 85% occurring only once. This receptor was taken from a female donor in good health and CMV-seronegative. Sequencing was performed on PBMCs. This chain uses TRBV5-1 with TRBJ2-1; TRBD2 matches 14 bases. This CDR3 is CASSRGLAGDSKEEQFF. The CDR3 nucleotides are TGCGCCAGCAGCCGGGGACTAGCGGGGGATTCCAAGGAGGAGCAGTTCTTC.